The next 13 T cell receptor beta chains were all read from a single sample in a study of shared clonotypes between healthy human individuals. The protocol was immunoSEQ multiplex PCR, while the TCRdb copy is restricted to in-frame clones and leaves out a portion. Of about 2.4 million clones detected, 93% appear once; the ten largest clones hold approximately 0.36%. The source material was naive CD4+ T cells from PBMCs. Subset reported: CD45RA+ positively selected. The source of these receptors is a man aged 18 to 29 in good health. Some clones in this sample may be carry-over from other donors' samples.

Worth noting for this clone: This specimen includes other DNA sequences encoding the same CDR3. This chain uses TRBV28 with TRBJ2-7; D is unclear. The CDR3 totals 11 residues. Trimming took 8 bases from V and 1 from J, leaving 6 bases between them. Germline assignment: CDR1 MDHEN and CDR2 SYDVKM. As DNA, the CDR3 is TGTGCCAGCCTGGGGTCCTACGAGCAGTACTTC. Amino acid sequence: CASLGSYEQYF.

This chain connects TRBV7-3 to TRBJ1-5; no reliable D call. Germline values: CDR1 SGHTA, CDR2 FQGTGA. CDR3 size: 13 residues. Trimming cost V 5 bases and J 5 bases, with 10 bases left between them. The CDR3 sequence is CASSETRDQPQHF. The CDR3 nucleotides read TGTGCCAGCAGCGAAACGCGGGATCAGCCCCAGCATTTT.

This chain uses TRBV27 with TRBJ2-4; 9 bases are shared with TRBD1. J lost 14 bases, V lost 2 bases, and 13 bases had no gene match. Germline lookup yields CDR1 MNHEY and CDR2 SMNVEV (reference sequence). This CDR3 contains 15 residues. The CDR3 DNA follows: TGTGCCAGCAGTTTACCCTATCGACAGGGGGGCGGTAAGTACTTC. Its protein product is CASSLPYRQGGGKYF.

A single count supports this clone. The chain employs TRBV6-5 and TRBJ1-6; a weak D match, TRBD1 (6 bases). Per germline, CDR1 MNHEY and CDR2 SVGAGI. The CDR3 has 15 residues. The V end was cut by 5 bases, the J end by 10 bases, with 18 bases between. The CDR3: CASSPDRGERSPLHF. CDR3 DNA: TGTGCCAGCAGTCCGGACAGAGGGGAAAGATCACCCCTCCACTTT.

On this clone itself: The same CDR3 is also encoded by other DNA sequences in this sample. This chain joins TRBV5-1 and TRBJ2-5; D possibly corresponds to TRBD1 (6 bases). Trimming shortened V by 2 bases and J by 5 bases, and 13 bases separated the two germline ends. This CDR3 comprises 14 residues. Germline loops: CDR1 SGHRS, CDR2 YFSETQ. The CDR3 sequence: CASSLAGQGETQYF. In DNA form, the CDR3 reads TGCGCCAGCAGCTTAGCAGGGCAGGGGGAGACCCAGTACTTC.

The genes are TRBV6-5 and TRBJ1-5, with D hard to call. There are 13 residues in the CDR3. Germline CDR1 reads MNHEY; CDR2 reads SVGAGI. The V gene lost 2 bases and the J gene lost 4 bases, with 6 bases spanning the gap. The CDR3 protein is CASSYRLNQPQHF. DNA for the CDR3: TGTGCCAGCAGTTACAGACTGAATCAGCCCCAGCATTTT.

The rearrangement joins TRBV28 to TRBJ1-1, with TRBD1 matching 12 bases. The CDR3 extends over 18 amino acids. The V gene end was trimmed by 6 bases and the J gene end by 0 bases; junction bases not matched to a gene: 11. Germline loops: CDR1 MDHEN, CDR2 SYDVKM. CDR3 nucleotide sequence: TGTGCCAGCAGACTCCCCGGGACAGGGGGCCTTATGAACACTGAAGCTTTCTTT. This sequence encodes CASRLPGTGGLMNTEAFF. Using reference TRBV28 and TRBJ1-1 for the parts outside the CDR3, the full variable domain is DVKVTQSSRYLVKRTGEKVFLECVQDMDHENMFWYRQDPGLGLRLIYFSYDVKMKEKGDIPEGYSVSREKKERFSLILESASTNQTSMYLCASRLPGTGGLMNTEAFFGQGTRLTVV.

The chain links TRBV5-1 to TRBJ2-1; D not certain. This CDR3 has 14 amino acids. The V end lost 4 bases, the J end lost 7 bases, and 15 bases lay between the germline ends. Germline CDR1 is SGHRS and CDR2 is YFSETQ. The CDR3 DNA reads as TGCGCCAGCAGCATAACCGGGCAGACGAATGAGCAGTTCTTC. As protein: CASSITGQTNEQFF.

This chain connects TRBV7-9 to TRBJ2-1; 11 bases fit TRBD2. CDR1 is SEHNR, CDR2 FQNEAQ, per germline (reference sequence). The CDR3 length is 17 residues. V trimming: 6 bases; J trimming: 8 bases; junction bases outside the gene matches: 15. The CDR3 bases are TGTGCCAGCAGTCGTACACTACTAGCGGGAGATAAGGATGAGCAGTTCTTC. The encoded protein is CASSRTLLAGDKDEQFF. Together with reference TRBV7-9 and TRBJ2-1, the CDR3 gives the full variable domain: DTGVSQNPRHKITKRGQNVTFRCDPISEHNRLYWYRQTLGQGPEFLTYFQNEAQLEKSRLLSDRFSAERPKGSFSTLEIQRTEQGDSAMYLCASSRTLLAGDKDEQFFGPGTRLTVL.

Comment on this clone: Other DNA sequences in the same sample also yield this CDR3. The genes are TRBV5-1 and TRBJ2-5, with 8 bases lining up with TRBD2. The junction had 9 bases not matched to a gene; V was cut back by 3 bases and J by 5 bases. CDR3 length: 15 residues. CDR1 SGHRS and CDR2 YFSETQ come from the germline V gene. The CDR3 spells CASSSSGGAGETQYF. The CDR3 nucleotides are TGCGCCAGCAGCTCGAGCGGGGGCGCAGGGGAGACCCAGTACTTC. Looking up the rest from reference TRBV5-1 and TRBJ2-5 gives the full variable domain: KAGVTQTPRYLIKTRGQQVTLSCSPISGHRSVSWYQQTPGQGLQFLFEYFSETQRNKGNFPGRFSGRQFSNSRSEMNVSTLELGDSALYLCASSSSGGAGETQYFGPGTRLLVL.

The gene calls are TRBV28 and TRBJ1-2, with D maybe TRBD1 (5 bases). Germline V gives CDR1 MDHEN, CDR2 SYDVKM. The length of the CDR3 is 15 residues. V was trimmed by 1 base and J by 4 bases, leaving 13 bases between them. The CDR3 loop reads CASSLSPRGVYGYTF. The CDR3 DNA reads TGTGCCAGCAGTTTATCCCCTCGAGGGGTCTATGGCTACACCTTC.

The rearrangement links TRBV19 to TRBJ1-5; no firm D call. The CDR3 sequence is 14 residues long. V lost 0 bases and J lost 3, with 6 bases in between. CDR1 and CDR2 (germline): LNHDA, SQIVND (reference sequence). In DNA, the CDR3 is TGTGCCAGTAGTATAGAGATTTCCAATCAGCCCCAGCATTTT. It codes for CASSIEISNQPQHF.

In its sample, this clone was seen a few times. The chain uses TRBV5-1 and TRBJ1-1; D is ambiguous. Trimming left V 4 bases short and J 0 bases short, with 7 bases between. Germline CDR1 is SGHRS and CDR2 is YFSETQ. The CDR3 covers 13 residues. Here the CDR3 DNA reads TGCGCCAGCAGCCCTCACATGAACACTGAAGCTTTCTTT. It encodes CASSPHMNTEAFF. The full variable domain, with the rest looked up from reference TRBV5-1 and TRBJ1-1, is KAGVTQTPRYLIKTRGQQVTLSCSPISGHRSVSWYQQTPGQGLQFLFEYFSETQRNKGNFPGRFSGRQFSNSRSEMNVSTLELGDSALYLCASSPHMNTEAFFGQGTRLTVV.